Presented here are 18 T cell receptor beta chains from one specimen sequenced in a study of blood T cell dynamics during melanoma immunotherapy. Time point in this sample: week 3, after first cycle of checkpoint inhibitor. This table comes from immunoSEQ multiplex PCR, and its TCRdb copy is limited to in-frame clones, with some not included. The sample lists around 15,000 clones; about 95% were seen once. The sequenced sample was effector memory CD8+ T cells from blood, obtained from a patient treated with checkpoint blockade. The receptors stem from a human donor with melanoma.

The chain joins TRBV7-9 to TRBJ2-1, with D possibly matching TRBD2 (5 bases). Trimming stripped 2 bases from V and 5 bases from J, with 13 bases between. The CDR3 has 15 residues. CDR1 and CDR2 from the germline V gene are SEHNR and FQNEAQ (reference sequence). The CDR3 DNA follows: TGTGCCAGCAGCTTACTGAGGGAGAAAAACAATGAGCAGTTCTTC. Its protein product is CASSLLREKNNEQFF.

This clone was seen a single time. The V and J genes are TRBV6-5 and TRBJ2-5; D gene uncertain. Trimming took off 4 bases at V and 3 bases at J, with 9 bases between the two ends. There are 13 residues in the CDR3. Germline V CDR1 and CDR2: MNHEY, SVGAGI. The CDR3 loop is CASSSTQEETQYF. As DNA, the CDR3 is TGTGCCAGCAGTTCAACTCAAGAAGAGACCCAGTACTTC.

The genes are TRBV19 and TRBJ1-2, with 7 bases aligning to TRBD1. CDR3 length: 17 amino acids. J gave up 4 bases and V 2 bases, and 13 bases lay outside the gene matches. The V gene's germline CDR1 is LNHDA and CDR2 SQIVND (reference sequence). The CDR3 spells CASSISLERGLGYGYTF. The CDR3 region has the DNA TGTGCCAGTAGTATATCCCTAGAGAGGGGGCTTGGCTATGGCTACACCTTC.

V and J are TRBV19 and TRBJ1-1; no definite D call. The CDR3 runs to 12 residues. Trimming pared 9 bases from V and 0 bases from J, leaving 8 bases between. In germline, CDR1 is LNHDA, CDR2 SQIVND (reference sequence). The CDR3 reads CASGRVNTEAFF. DNA for the CDR3: TGTGCCAGCGGACGGGTGAACACTGAAGCTTTCTTT.

The J gene is TRBJ2-5, the V gene TRBV10-3; 8 bases map to TRBD2. Germline trimming cut 3 bases from V and 1 base from J; bases unmatched to any gene: 4. Germline loops: CDR1 ENHRY, CDR2 SYGVKD. The CDR3 totals 15 residues. This CDR3 reads CAISDGGGSQETQYF. CDR3 nucleotide sequence: TGTGCCATCAGTGACGGGGGGGGGTCCCAAGAGACCCAGTACTTC.

This rearrangement joins TRBV7-9 to TRBJ1-1; 9 bases align to TRBD1. Germline V gene lookup returns CDR1 SEHNR and CDR2 FQNEAQ (reference sequence). This CDR3 region has 15 residues. V gave up 5 bases and J gave up 1 base; unmatched junction bases: 5. In nucleotides, the CDR3 is TGTGCCAGCAGCACGTCGGACAGGGGGAACACTGAAGCTTTCTTT. Protein: CASSTSDRGNTEAFF.

The chain recombines TRBV18 with TRBJ2-3; 8 bases map to TRBD1. The CDR3 is 14 residues long. The V gene end was trimmed by 5 bases and the J gene end by 1 base; junction bases not matched to a gene: 2. Germline V gene sequence: CDR1 KGHSH, CDR2 LQKENI. The CDR3 here is CASSSGQGTDTQYF. Here the CDR3 DNA reads TGTGCCAGCTCATCGGGACAGGGCACAGATACGCAGTATTTT.

The chain joins TRBV6-5 to TRBJ2-1; a weak D match, TRBD1 (5 bases). The germline V gene has CDR1 MNHEY and CDR2 SVGAGI. Trimming stripped 0 bases from V and 9 bases from J, with 15 bases between. The CDR3 contains 15 residues. This CDR3 is CASSYSILPQAEQFF. CDR3 DNA sequence: TGTGCCAGCAGTTACTCGATCCTCCCACAGGCTGAGCAGTTCTTC.

The chain is built from TRBV11-3 and TRBJ2-1, with a weak D call TRBD2 (5 bases). From germline, CDR1 is SGHNT and CDR2 YENEEA. Trimming removed 2 bases at V and 5 bases at J, with 13 bases between. The CDR3 runs 15 residues. The CDR3 loop is CASSLFRGSDNEQFF. CDR3 bases: TGTGCCAGCAGCTTATTTCGGGGTTCAGACAATGAGCAGTTCTTC.

The chain joins TRBV19 to TRBJ2-2; D remains ambiguous. V lost 3 bases and J 2 bases, leaving 7 bases between the germline ends. The CDR3 has 14 amino acids. Per germline, CDR1 LNHDA and CDR2 SQIVND (reference sequence). The CDR3 reads CASSMGPNTGELFF. CDR3 nucleotides: TGTGCCAGTAGTATGGGCCCAAACACCGGGGAGCTGTTTTTT.

The chain recombines TRBV9 with TRBJ2-5; weak D call: TRBD2 (6 bases). Germline V gene lookup returns CDR1 SGDLS and CDR2 YYNGEE. Trimming stripped 0 bases from V and 5 bases from J, with 14 bases between. The CDR3 sequence is 15 residues long. CDR3 coding DNA: TGTGCCAGCAGCGTAGGCGGGGATGAGGGGGAGACCCAGTACTTC. It is translated as CASSVGGDEGETQYF.

J is TRBJ2-5 and V is TRBV27; D perhaps matches TRBD1 (7 bases). Germline CDR1 is MNHEY and CDR2 is SMNVEV (reference sequence). The CDR3 covers 16 residues. The V end was cut by 2 bases, the J end by 3 bases, with 16 bases between. The CDR3 here is CASSLLRTGGKETQYF. The CDR3 DNA reads as TGTGCCAGCAGTTTACTTCGGACAGGAGGGAAAGAGACCCAGTACTTC.

The genes are TRBV27 and TRBJ1-5; TRBD1 agrees at 11 bases. CDR1 and CDR2 (germline): MNHEY, SMNVEV (reference sequence). V gave up 2 bases and J gave up 4 bases; unmatched junction bases: 1. The CDR3 totals 15 residues. The DNA for the CDR3 is TGTGCCAGCAGTTTAGGGACAGGGGGGAATCAGCCCCAGCATTTT. Translating gives CASSLGTGGNQPQHF.

The chain carries TRBV9 and TRBJ2-7; tentative D call: TRBD1 (6 bases). Germline lookup yields CDR1 SGDLS and CDR2 YYNGEE. Between the trimmed V and J ends, which lost 0 bases and 3 bases, there was a span of 13 bases. The CDR3 spans 15 residues. CDR3 DNA sequence: TGTGCCAGCAGCGTAGGGGTTAGGGGGAACTACGAGCAGTACTTC. This sequence encodes CASSVGVRGNYEQYF.

The chain carries TRBV28 and TRBJ2-7; 10 bases line up with TRBD2. Germline V gives CDR1 MDHEN, CDR2 SYDVKM. The CDR3 contains 15 residues. The V and J ends lost 1 base and 6 bases, in that order; junction bases with no gene match: 6. As DNA, the CDR3 is TGTGCCAGCAGTTTATTTCTATTAGCGGGAGGCGAGCAGTACTTC. Amino acid sequence: CASSLFLLAGGEQYF.

This chain uses TRBV7-2 with TRBJ1-1; D uncertain. Germline V lookup: CDR1 SGHTA, CDR2 FQGNSA. The CDR3 has 15 residues. The V and J ends lost 1 base and 10 bases respectively, with 19 bases between them. The CDR3: CASSLEGGSKVGAFF. The DNA of the CDR3 is TGTGCCAGCAGCTTAGAAGGTGGGTCTAAAGTTGGAGCTTTCTTT.

The chain couples TRBV28 to TRBJ2-3; D unclear. The CDR3 spans 16 residues. V lost 10 bases to trimming and J lost 2 bases, with 22 bases between them. The germline V gene encodes CDR1 MDHEN and CDR2 SYDVKM. As DNA, the CDR3 is TGTGCCACCACCCCTGGAGCCAGTAGGATCACAGATACGCAGTATTTT. Its protein is CATTPGASRITDTQYF.

CDR3 sequence reads: CASSLAGWEGEQYF. For the CDR3, the DNA is TGTGCCAGCAGCTTGGCCGGGTGGGAAGGCGAGCAGTACTTC. V and J are TRBV5-6 and TRBJ2-7; no clear D. CDR1 is SGHDT, CDR2 YYEEEE, per germline. The CDR3 runs 14 residues. V shed 0 bases and J shed 6 bases, with 13 bases lying between them.